This is a list of T cell receptor beta chains from one sample in a study of CD8 T cells in Susac syndrome. Each CDR3 protein gets one entry after TCRdb re-called the immunoSEQ multiplex PCR reads with MiXCR. The profile covers roughly 250,000 distinct CDR3 sequences, with about 96% appearing a single time and less than 0.11% taken by the ten largest. The sequencing sample was made of CD4+ T cells from PBMCs. All receptors derive from a human donor with Susac syndrome. CDR3s include the opening cysteine and the closing phenylalanine or tryptophan. A D gene is named only where the DNA matches it firmly. Clone size appears in some rows only: once, few, many, or a class for an expanded clone.

D gene: .; V gene: TRBV3-1; clone size: few; J gene: TRBJ1-1; CDR3 DNA: TGTGCCAGCAGTCTACAGGGTAGCACTGAAGCTTTCTTT; CDR3 protein: CASSLQGSTEAFF
D gene: .; V gene: TRBV5-1; clone size: .; J gene: TRBJ2-4; CDR3 DNA: TGCGCCAGCAGCTTTTCGGGGGAATCGGGATCCGTCTTC; CDR3 protein: CASSFSGESGSVF
D gene: TRBD1; V gene: TRBV5-1; clone size: .; J gene: TRBJ1-2; CDR3 DNA: TGCGCCAGCTCGGACAGGACGAAATACTATGGCTACACCTTC; CDR3 protein: CASSDRTKYYGYTF
D gene: TRBD2; V gene: TRBV5-4; clone size: .; J gene: TRBJ2-1; CDR3 DNA: TGTGCCAGCAGCCCACTAGCGGGAGGGAATGAGCAGTTCTTC; CDR3 protein: CASSPLAGGNEQFF
D gene: .; V gene: TRBV28; clone size: once; J gene: TRBJ2-2; CDR3 DNA: TGTGCCAGCAGTGAAGGCCTTATCGGTCCCAGGGAGCTGTTTTTT; CDR3 protein: CASSEGLIGPRELFF
D gene: TRBD1; V gene: TRBV11-3; clone size: .; J gene: TRBJ1-1; CDR3 DNA: TGTGCCAGCTGGGGGGACAGGGACACTGAAGCTTTCTTT; CDR3 protein: CASWGDRDTEAFF
D gene: TRBD1; V gene: TRBV12-3/TRBV12-4; clone size: .; J gene: TRBJ1-4; CDR3 DNA: TGTGCCAGCAGTATCAGACAGGGGCGGGAAAAACTGTTTTTT; CDR3 protein: CASSIRQGREKLFF
D gene: .; V gene: TRBV29-1; clone size: .; J gene: TRBJ2-7; CDR3 DNA: TGCAGCGTTGAAGATCAGGGCAGGAGCTCCTACGAGCAGTACTTC; CDR3 protein: CSVEDQGRSSYEQYF
D gene: .; V gene: TRBV19; clone size: .; J gene: TRBJ1-5; CDR3 DNA: TGTGCCAGTAGTACGCCGCGGCAGCCCCAGCATTTT; CDR3 protein: CASSTPRQPQHF
D gene: .; V gene: TRBV4-1; clone size: .; J gene: TRBJ2-7; CDR3 DNA: TGCGCCAGCAGCACTCCGGGGCTCCAGTCCTACGAGCAGTACTTC; CDR3 protein: CASSTPGLQSYEQYF
D gene: .; V gene: TRBV2; clone size: few; J gene: TRBJ2-1; CDR3 DNA: TGTGCCAGCTCGTTCTACAATGAGCAGTTCTTC; CDR3 protein: CASSFYNEQFF
D gene: TRBD2; V gene: TRBV20-1; clone size: .; J gene: TRBJ2-2; CDR3 DNA: TGCAGTGCTGATAGCGGGAGGTCGAACACCGGGGAGCTGTTTTTT; CDR3 protein: CSADSGRSNTGELFF
D gene: TRBD1; V gene: TRBV11-2; clone size: .; J gene: TRBJ1-5; CDR3 DNA: TGTGCCAGCAGCTTACAGGGACAGCACAATCAGCCCCAGCATTTT; CDR3 protein: CASSLQGQHNQPQHF
D gene: .; V gene: TRBV20-1; clone size: .; J gene: TRBJ1-2; CDR3 DNA: TGCAGTGCTAGAAGGGAGGGTAACGGCTACACCTTC; CDR3 protein: CSARREGNGYTF
D gene: .; V gene: TRBV25-1; clone size: .; J gene: TRBJ2-1; CDR3 DNA: TGTGCCAGCAGCGAAGTCCCTGCGTTCTCCTACAATGAGCAGTTCTTC; CDR3 protein: CASSEVPAFSYNEQFF
D gene: .; V gene: TRBV29-1; clone size: .; J gene: TRBJ1-1; CDR3 DNA: TGCAGCGTTGATCCAGAGCAATCAGCCACTGAAGCTTTCTTT; CDR3 protein: CSVDPEQSATEAFF
D gene: TRBD2; V gene: TRBV6-2/TRBV6-3; clone size: .; J gene: TRBJ2-1; CDR3 DNA: TGTGCCAGCGCCAAGGGACTAGCGGAGCAGTTCTTC; CDR3 protein: CASAKGLAEQFF
D gene: TRBD1; V gene: TRBV23-1; clone size: .; J gene: TRBJ2-3; CDR3 DNA: TGCGCCAGCAGTCAATCCAATCGGGGGGACAGGGAAACTACAGATACGCAGTATTTT; CDR3 protein: CASSQSNRGDRETTDTQYF
D gene: .; V gene: TRBV30; clone size: .; J gene: TRBJ1-1; CDR3 DNA: TGTGCCTGGAGTGTACCGGGGGGGAACACTGAAGCTTTCTTT; CDR3 protein: CAWSVPGGNTEAFF
D gene: .; V gene: TRBV20-1; clone size: .; J gene: TRBJ2-1; CDR3 DNA: TGCAGTGCTAGGGGGGAGAGAAAGATCAATGAGCAGTTCTTC; CDR3 protein: CSARGERKINEQFF
D gene: TRBD1; V gene: TRBV9; clone size: .; J gene: TRBJ1-2; CDR3 DNA: TGTGCCAGCAGCGATCGGACCATCCCCTCCGGGACAGTTCTCTTGGGCGGCTACACCTTC; CDR3 protein: CASSDRTIPSGTVLLGGYTF
D gene: TRBD2; V gene: TRBV7-2; clone size: few; J gene: TRBJ2-7; CDR3 DNA: TGTGCCAGCAGCTTAGTTGGTAGCGGGAACTACGAGCAGTACTTC; CDR3 protein: CASSLVGSGNYEQYF
D gene: .; V gene: TRBV20-1; clone size: once; J gene: TRBJ2-2; CDR3 DNA: TGCAGTGCGAGAGACAGGCTGACCGGGGAGCTGTTTTTT; CDR3 protein: CSARDRLTGELFF
D gene: .; V gene: TRBV5-4; clone size: .; J gene: TRBJ1-3; CDR3 DNA: .; CDR3 protein: CASSSSTRSSGNTIYF
D gene: .; V gene: TRBV3-1; clone size: .; J gene: TRBJ1-4; CDR3 DNA: TGTGCCAGCAGCCAAGGACAGTTGAATGAAAAACTGTTTTTT; CDR3 protein: CASSQGQLNEKLFF
D gene: .; V gene: TRBV27; clone size: .; J gene: TRBJ1-2; CDR3 DNA: TGTGCCAGCAGCCCCAGACGGGGTTATGGCTACACCTTC; CDR3 protein: CASSPRRGYGYTF
D gene: TRBD1; V gene: TRBV24-1; clone size: .; J gene: TRBJ2-7; CDR3 DNA: TGTGCCACCAGTGGAGGGGGCAGCTACGAGCAGTACTTC; CDR3 protein: CATSGGGSYEQYF
D gene: .; V gene: TRBV7-2; clone size: .; J gene: TRBJ2-6; CDR3 DNA: TGTGCCAGCAGCCCCCCCTCTCCAGGGGCCAACGTCCTGACTTTC; CDR3 protein: CASSPPSPGANVLTF
D gene: TRBD2; V gene: TRBV30; clone size: .; J gene: TRBJ2-1; CDR3 DNA: TGTGCCTGGAGTCCAGGTCTAGCGGGATACGAGCAGTTCTTC; CDR3 protein: CAWSPGLAGYEQFF
D gene: .; V gene: TRBV18; clone size: once; J gene: TRBJ1-4; CDR3 DNA: TGTGCCAGCTCACCACCGGCAGGGCGTATCGAAAAACTGTTTTTT; CDR3 protein: CASSPPAGRIEKLFF
D gene: TRBD2; V gene: TRBV12-3/TRBV12-4; clone size: .; J gene: TRBJ2-7; CDR3 DNA: TGTGCCAGCAGTACTATAGCGGGAGGGTCCTACGAGCAGTACTTC; CDR3 protein: CASSTIAGGSYEQYF
D gene: TRBD2; V gene: TRBV12-3/TRBV12-4; clone size: once; J gene: TRBJ2-7; CDR3 DNA: TGTGCCAGCAGTCGAAACCCGGGACTAGGATTCTACGAGCAGTACTTC; CDR3 protein: CASSRNPGLGFYEQYF
D gene: .; V gene: TRBV29-1; clone size: .; J gene: TRBJ1-3; CDR3 DNA: TGCAGCGTTGAGGGGGCCCGCTCTGGAAACACCATATATTTT; CDR3 protein: CSVEGARSGNTIYF
D gene: .; V gene: TRBV19; clone size: .; J gene: TRBJ1-1; CDR3 DNA: TGTGCCAGTAGTTCGGGCAGGAACACTGAAGCTTTCTTT; CDR3 protein: CASSSGRNTEAFF
D gene: TRBD2; V gene: TRBV7-9; clone size: .; J gene: TRBJ2-1; CDR3 DNA: TGTGCCAGCAGCCAGGGACTAGTCCTGTACAATGAGCAGTTCTTC; CDR3 protein: CASSQGLVLYNEQFF
D gene: .; V gene: TRBV12-3/TRBV12-4; clone size: .; J gene: TRBJ2-7; CDR3 DNA: TGTGCCAGCAGTTTCATGCCCTACGAGCAGTACTTC; CDR3 protein: CASSFMPYEQYF
D gene: TRBD1; V gene: TRBV9; clone size: .; J gene: TRBJ1-5; CDR3 DNA: TGTGCCAGCAGCGTCGGACAGGGGAGCAATCAGCCCCAGCATTTT; CDR3 protein: CASSVGQGSNQPQHF
D gene: .; V gene: TRBV30; clone size: .; J gene: TRBJ2-1; CDR3 DNA: TGTGCCTGGAGTAAATACTCCAATCCCCCTAGCTCCTACAATGAGCAGTTCTTC; CDR3 protein: CAWSKYSNPPSSYNEQFF
D gene: TRBD1; V gene: TRBV9; clone size: .; J gene: TRBJ1-1; CDR3 DNA: TGTGCCAGCAGCACAGGGGCGGGGGACACTGAAGCTTTCTTT; CDR3 protein: CASSTGAGDTEAFF
D gene: .; V gene: TRBV11-2; clone size: .; J gene: TRBJ2-1; CDR3 DNA: TGTGCCAGCAGCCCCGCTCCTATAACACTCCTAAGGGGCAATGAGCAGTTCTTC; CDR3 protein: CASSPAPITLLRGNEQFF
D gene: .; V gene: TRBV3-1; clone size: .; J gene: TRBJ2-7; CDR3 DNA: TGTGCCAGCAGCCCCGGTTTGCGCGAGCAGTACTTC; CDR3 protein: CASSPGLREQYF
D gene: .; V gene: TRBV19; clone size: .; J gene: TRBJ2-4; CDR3 DNA: TGTGCCAGTAGTGTGTCGCAGTTAGCCAAAAACATTCAGTACTTC; CDR3 protein: CASSVSQLAKNIQYF
D gene: .; V gene: TRBV24-1; clone size: once; J gene: TRBJ1-5; CDR3 DNA: TGTGCCCCTCCGGGAGGGGGCAATCAGCCCCAGCATTTT; CDR3 protein: CAPPGGGNQPQHF
D gene: .; V gene: TRBV2; clone size: .; J gene: TRBJ2-7; CDR3 DNA: TGTGCCAGCAGTGACGGGCCTCGACAGTACTTC; CDR3 protein: CASSDGPRQYF
D gene: .; V gene: TRBV3-1; clone size: .; J gene: TRBJ1-2; CDR3 DNA: TGTGCCAGCAGCCAAGCTAAGACAGCCTTTTATGGCTACACCTTC; CDR3 protein: CASSQAKTAFYGYTF
D gene: TRBD2; V gene: TRBV7-3; clone size: .; J gene: TRBJ2-2; CDR3 DNA: TGTGCCAGCAGCTTGGCGGGAGCTGGCACCGGGGAGCTGTTTTTT; CDR3 protein: CASSLAGAGTGELFF
D gene: .; V gene: TRBV27; clone size: .; J gene: TRBJ2-1; CDR3 DNA: TGTGCCAGTCCCCCCTTGGGGGTCAATGAGCAGTTCTTC; CDR3 protein: CASPPLGVNEQFF
D gene: .; V gene: TRBV3-1; clone size: .; J gene: TRBJ2-1; CDR3 DNA: TGTGCCAGCAGCCAACGTCCGGGAGTCCCCAATGAGCAGTTCTTC; CDR3 protein: CASSQRPGVPNEQFF
D gene: .; V gene: TRBV12-3/TRBV12-4; clone size: .; J gene: TRBJ1-5; CDR3 DNA: TGTGCCAGCAGTTTAGCAGCGGATCAGCCCCAGCATTTT; CDR3 protein: CASSLAADQPQHF